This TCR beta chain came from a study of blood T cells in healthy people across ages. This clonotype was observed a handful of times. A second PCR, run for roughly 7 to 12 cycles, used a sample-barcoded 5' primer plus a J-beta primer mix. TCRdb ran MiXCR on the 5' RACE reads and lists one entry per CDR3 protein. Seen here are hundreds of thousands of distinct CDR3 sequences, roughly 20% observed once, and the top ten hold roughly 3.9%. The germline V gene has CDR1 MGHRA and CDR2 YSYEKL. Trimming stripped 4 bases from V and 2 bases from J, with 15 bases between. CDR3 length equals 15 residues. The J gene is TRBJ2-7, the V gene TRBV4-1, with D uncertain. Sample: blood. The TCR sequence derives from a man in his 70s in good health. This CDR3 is CASSLPGDKAYEQYF. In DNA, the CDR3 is TGCGCCAGCAGCCTTCCAGGCGACAAAGCCTACGAGCAGTACTTC.